What follows are 32 T cell receptor beta chains derived from one specimen sequenced in a study of blood T cell repertoires in COVID-19. The assay was immunoSEQ multiplex PCR, and TCRdb's table has in-frame clones only and misses some. The sample records 200,000 to 250,000 clones, roughly four fifths being singletons. Sequencing used PBMCs or T cells enriched from blood (not recorded which). Source of these receptors: a man aged 55-75 years who had recovered from COVID-19.

The chain has TRBV24-1 and TRBJ2-4; D gene ambiguous. The CDR3 runs 12 residues. V lost 6 bases and J 6 bases, leaving 8 bases between the germline ends. Per the germline V gene, CDR1 is KGHDR and CDR2 is SFDVKD. CDR3 coding DNA: TGTGCCACCAGTAACCAAGCAAACATTCAGTACTTC. Translation: CATSNQANIQYF.

This clone showed up just once. The chain is built from TRBV19 and TRBJ2-3, with D possibly TRBD1 on 6 matching bases. Germline CDR1 and CDR2: LNHDA and SQIVND (reference sequence). This CDR3 comprises 13 residues. V was clipped by 3 bases and J by 5 bases, with 9 bases between them. The CDR3 loop is CASSMQGRDTQYF. In nucleotides, the CDR3 is TGTGCCAGTAGTATGCAGGGGAGAGATACGCAGTATTTT. Supplemented by reference TRBV19 and TRBJ2-3, the full variable domain reads DGGITQSPKYLFRKEGQNVTLSCEQNLNHDAMYWYRQDPGQGLRLIYYSQIVNDFQKGDIAEGYSVSREKKESFPLTVTSAQKNPTAFYLCASSMQGRDTQYFGPGTRLTVL.

The chain recombines TRBV30 with TRBJ2-2, with D possibly being TRBD2 (5 bases). Trimming stripped 2 bases from V and 0 bases from J, with 13 bases between. Germline CDR1 is GTSNPN and CDR2 is SVGIG (reference sequence). CDR3 length equals 16 residues. DNA of the CDR3: TGTGCCTGGAGTCCCCGGGATAGACCGAACACCGGGGAGCTGTTTTTT. Protein product: CAWSPRDRPNTGELFF.

This rearrangement joins TRBV5-1 to TRBJ2-1; D may be TRBD1 (5 bases). The ends were cut back, 0 bases at V and 6 bases at J, with 10 bases in the middle. Germline values: CDR1 SGHRS, CDR2 YFSETQ. This CDR3 contains 14 residues. The CDR3 nucleotides read TGCGCCAGCAGCTTGGGGACATTCTTCAATGAGCAGTTCTTC. As protein: CASSLGTFFNEQFF.

V and J are TRBV5-6 and TRBJ2-1, with 8 positions matching TRBD1. The CDR3 runs to 15 residues. The trim removed 3 bases at V and 8 bases at J, leaving 10 bases unmatched. CDR1 and CDR2 (germline): SGHDT, YYEEEE. CDR3 coding DNA: TGTGCCAGCAGCTGGACAGGGAGGATTAACGATGAGCAGTTCTTC. Its protein product is CASSWTGRINDEQFF.

The gene calls are TRBV7-2 and TRBJ2-2; 7 nucleotides match TRBD1. Germline CDR1 and CDR2: SGHTA and FQGNSA. The junction had 5 bases not matched to a gene; V was cut back by 5 bases and J by 11 bases. This CDR3 spans 12 amino acids. CDR3 DNA sequence: TGTGCCAGCAGCACCGGACAGGTTGAGCTGTTTTTT. The encoded protein is CASSTGQVELFF.

This clone has only a few counts. The chain employs TRBV7-6 and TRBJ1-4; TRBD1 might be the D (6 bases). Trimming left V 6 bases short and J 0 bases short, with 14 bases between. This CDR3 has 16 residues. The germline CDR1 and CDR2 sequences are SGHVS and FNYEAQ. This CDR3 is CASSGTQAATNEKLFF. CDR3 DNA: TGTGCCAGCAGTGGGACACAGGCTGCAACTAATGAAAAACTGTTTTTT.

The chain uses TRBV18 and TRBJ1-1, with 7 bases identical to TRBD1. The CDR3 covers 13 residues. Germline CDR1 reads KGHSH; CDR2 reads LQKENI. The V gene end was trimmed by 5 bases and the J gene end by 6 bases; junction bases not matched to a gene: 6. CDR3: CASSSGQVPEAFF. CDR3 in DNA: TGTGCCAGCTCATCAGGACAGGTCCCTGAAGCTTTCTTT.

This sequence joins TRBV15 and TRBJ1-2; 11 bases line up with TRBD1. V dropped 5 bases and J dropped 4; count of bases not matched to a gene: 3. The CDR3 loop spans 14 amino acids. The germline gives CDR1 LNHNV, CDR2 YYDKDF (reference sequence). The CDR3 reads CATSGDRGGYGYTF. Written as DNA, the CDR3 is TGTGCCACCAGCGGGGACAGGGGGGGCTATGGCTACACCTTC.

The V gene is TRBV12-3 or TRBV12-4, the J gene TRBJ2-5; 8 positions agree with TRBD2. This CDR3 comprises 13 residues. Germline trimming cut 7 bases from V and 4 bases from J; bases unmatched to any gene: 5. CDR3 residues: CASTPGGGETQYF. DNA of the CDR3: TGTGCCAGCACTCCGGGGGGGGGAGAGACCCAGTACTTC.

The chain carries TRBV6-1 and TRBJ2-3; 14 bases fit TRBD2. Per the germline V gene, CDR1 is MNHNS and CDR2 is SASEGT. Trimming cost V 0 bases and J 4 bases; bases outside gene matches: 0. The CDR3 has 16 residues. The CDR3 loop is CASSEAGLAGADTQYF. Here the CDR3 DNA reads TGTGCCAGCAGTGAAGCGGGACTAGCGGGGGCAGATACGCAGTATTTT.

This rearrangement joins TRBV7-3 to TRBJ2-5; D is perhaps TRBD1 (6 bases). V was shortened by 0 bases and J by 2 bases, with 10 bases between the two germline ends. The CDR3 loop spans 15 amino acids. Germline V gene lookup returns CDR1 SGHTA and CDR2 FQGTGA. This chain's CDR3 is CASSLTGTPQETQYF. DNA for the CDR3: TGTGCCAGCAGCTTAACCGGGACACCACAAGAGACCCAGTACTTC.

The chain is built from TRBV6-5 and TRBJ2-7; 7 bases are a match to TRBD1. The germline V gene has CDR1 MNHEY and CDR2 SVGAGI. V lost 5 bases to trimming and J lost 0 bases; unmatched junction nucleotides: 4. The CDR3 totals 14 residues. The CDR3 DNA reads as TGTGCCAGCAGTATGGACAGGAGCTCCTACGAGCAGTACTTC. This codes for CASSMDRSSYEQYF.

Regarding this clone: At one of its ends the junction is not consistent with the germline gene, which may arise from a read error. The CDR3 spells CAGSLVSRGEQFF. The CDR3 DNA reads as TGTGCCGGCAGCTTAGTTTCCAGAGGTGAGCAGTTCTTC. J is TRBJ2-1 and V is TRBV7-8; D call uncertain. Germline V gene sequence: CDR1 SGHVS, CDR2 FQNEAQ. This CDR3 is built from 13 residues.

This sequence joins TRBV7-3 and TRBJ2-3; 9 bases align to TRBD1. Germline CDR1 and CDR2: SGHTA and FQGTGA. V shed 5 bases and J 0 bases; nucleotides not matched to a gene: 3. This CDR3 is built from 15 residues. CDR3 protein: CASSAGTGSTDTQYF. The CDR3 DNA reads as TGTGCCAGCAGCGCCGGGACAGGGAGCACAGATACGCAGTATTTT.

V is TRBV12-3 or TRBV12-4 and J is TRBJ1-2, with D maybe TRBD1 (5 bases). V gave up 7 bases and J gave up 6 bases, with 15 bases separating them. The CDR3 is 13 residues long. The CDR3 DNA is TGTGCCAGCACCCCCGGGGGGTGGGATGGCTACACCTTC. Translated: CASTPGGWDGYTF.

This sequence joins TRBV28 and TRBJ2-7, with 12 bases matching TRBD2. This CDR3 comprises 17 residues. CDR1 and CDR2 from the germline V gene are MDHEN and SYDVKM. Germline trimming cut 2 bases from V and 4 bases from J; bases unmatched to any gene: 9. The CDR3 sequence: CASSLVLAGGPGYEQYF. CDR3 in DNA: TGTGCCAGCAGTTTAGTACTAGCGGGGGGCCCAGGTTACGAGCAGTACTTC.

The V and J genes are TRBV19 and TRBJ2-5, with TRBD2 as a possible D gene (7 bases). CDR1 and CDR2 from the germline V gene are LNHDA and SQIVND (reference sequence). Trimming cost V 3 bases and J 0 bases, with 8 bases left between them. CDR3 length equals 14 residues. CDR3 sequence: CASSMGGHQETQYF. For the CDR3, the DNA is TGTGCCAGTAGTATGGGGGGGCACCAAGAGACCCAGTACTTC.

The CDR3 sequence: CASSTLGGTGGEQYF. For the CDR3, the DNA is TGCGCCAGCAGCACCCTAGGCGGGACAGGCGGCGAGCAGTACTTC. V is TRBV5-1 and J is TRBJ2-7, with 8 bases matching TRBD1. The CDR3 spans 15 residues. The junction had 12 bases not matched to a gene; V was cut back by 4 bases and J by 6 bases. Germline V gene data show CDR1 as SGHRS and CDR2 as YFSETQ.

On this clone: An end of the junction differs from the germline gene, which may be a read error. V gene TRBV7-2 combines with J gene TRBJ2-7; D call uncertain. This CDR3 comprises 12 residues. Germline V gene sequence: CDR1 SGHTA, CDR2 FQGNSA. The chain's CDR3 is CASSLLSHEQYF. CDR3 sequence (DNA): TGTGCCAGCAGCTTACTCTCCCACGAGCAGTACTTC.

This clone was counted a single time. The chain joins TRBV7-8 to TRBJ1-2, with D possibly TRBD1 on 5 matching bases. The CDR3 spans 15 residues. Germline-derived CDR1 and CDR2 are SGHVS and FQNEAQ. V dropped 0 bases and J dropped 6 bases, with 14 bases sitting between them. CDR3 in DNA: TGTGCCAGCAGCTTAGCTACGGGACTAGCGAATGGCTACACCTTC. Translating it yields CASSLATGLANGYTF.

This sequence joins TRBV11-2 and TRBJ2-7; 8 bases align to TRBD1. J was trimmed by 6 bases and V by 2 bases; bases with no gene match: 9. The germline V gene has CDR1 SGHAT and CDR2 FQNNGV. The length of the CDR3 is 15 residues. In nucleotides, the CDR3 is TGTGCCAGCAGCTTATGGGGCAGGGGGCAGGTCGAGCAGTACTTC. It encodes CASSLWGRGQVEQYF. The whole variable domain, filled in from reference TRBV11-2 and TRBJ2-7, reads EAGVAQSPRYKIIEKRQSVAFWCNPISGHATLYWYQQILGQGPKLLIQFQNNGVVDDSQLPKDRFSAERLKGVDSTLKIQPAKLEDSAVYLCASSLWGRGQVEQYFGPGTRLTVT.

The V call is TRBV2, the J call TRBJ1-3; maybe TRBD1 (6 bases). The V gene lost 6 bases and the J gene lost 0 bases, with 15 bases spanning the gap. The CDR3 extends over 16 amino acids. Germline lookup yields CDR1 SNHLY and CDR2 FYNNEI. As DNA, the CDR3 is TGTGCCAGCAGAAGACAGGCGACAAACTCTGGAAACACCATATATTTT. This sequence encodes CASRRQATNSGNTIYF. The variable domain in full, completed from reference TRBV2 and TRBJ1-3, reads EPEVTQTPSHQVTQMGQEVILRCVPISNHLYFYWYRQILGQKVEFLVSFYNNEISEKSEIFDDQFSVERPDGSNFTLKIRSTKLEDSAMYFCASRRQATNSGNTIYFGEGSWLTVV.

In its sample, this clone was seen a few times. The CDR3 nucleotides read TGTGCCAGCAGCTTAACAGGGTTCACTGAAGCTTTCTTT. Translating gives CASSLTGFTEAFF. This chain links TRBV11-2 with TRBJ1-1; tentative D call: TRBD1 (6 bases). The V and J ends lost 2 bases and 4 bases respectively, with 8 bases between them. The CDR3 loop spans 13 amino acids. Per germline, CDR1 SGHAT and CDR2 FQNNGV. Looking up the rest from reference TRBV11-2 and TRBJ1-1 gives the full variable domain: EAGVAQSPRYKIIEKRQSVAFWCNPISGHATLYWYQQILGQGPKLLIQFQNNGVVDDSQLPKDRFSAERLKGVDSTLKIQPAKLEDSAVYLCASSLTGFTEAFFGQGTRLTVV.

A word on this clone: The same CDR3 can be traced to other DNA sequences in this sample. The genes are TRBV4-3 and TRBJ2-5, with TRBD2 identical over 12 bases. V trimming: 5 bases; J trimming: 5 bases; junction bases outside the gene matches: 3. This CDR3 is built from 14 residues. CDR1 is LGHNA and CDR2 is YSLEER in the germline V gene. CDR3 sequence: CASSLTSGGETQYF. The CDR3 DNA follows: TGCGCCAGCAGCTTAACTAGCGGGGGGGAGACCCAGTACTTC.

The V call is TRBV30, the J call TRBJ1-6; no clear D. The CDR3 runs to 13 residues. Germline CDR1 and CDR2: GTSNPN and SVGIG (reference sequence). V shed 1 base and J shed 7 bases, with 8 bases lying between them. The CDR3 DNA sequence: TGTGCCTGGAGTGACACGAACAATTCACCCCTCCACTTT. It translates to CAWSDTNNSPLHF.

J is TRBJ1-1 and V is TRBV6-2 or TRBV6-3, with 9 bases lining up with TRBD1. Germline CDR1 is MNHEY and CDR2 is SVGEGT. This CDR3 spans 17 amino acids. V lost 6 bases and J lost 1; bases outside the gene matches: 12. The CDR3 protein is CASSPFRRQGENTEAFF. For the CDR3, the DNA is TGTGCCAGCAGCCCCTTCCGCAGACAGGGGGAGAACACTGAAGCTTTCTTT.

This clone has just one count. This chain uses TRBV29-1 with TRBJ2-5; D possibly corresponds to TRBD1 (6 bases). V gave up 4 bases and J gave up 2 bases, with 8 bases separating them. The V gene's germline CDR1 is SQVTM and CDR2 ANQGSEA. The CDR3 consists of 12 residues. CDR3 in amino acids: CSVAGVQETQYF. The CDR3 DNA reads TGCAGCGTTGCAGGGGTTCAAGAGACCCAGTACTTC.

The V and J genes are TRBV11-2 and TRBJ2-7; D is possibly TRBD1 (5 bases). Germline V gives CDR1 SGHAT, CDR2 FQNNGV. This CDR3 region has 14 residues. V gave up 1 base and J gave up 6 bases, with 13 bases separating them. The CDR3 spells CASSLVRQGSEQYF. The CDR3 nucleotides read TGTGCCAGCAGCTTAGTTAGGCAGGGCTCCGAGCAGTACTTC.

The chain combines TRBV4-3 with TRBJ1-2; weak D call: TRBD1 (5 bases). Germline V lookup: CDR1 LGHNA, CDR2 YSLEER. V was cut by 1 base and J by 2 bases, with 11 bases left in between. The CDR3 has 15 amino acids. The CDR3 bases are TGCGCCAGCAGCCAAGCCCGGACACTGAACTATGGCTACACCTTC. Translation gives CASSQARTLNYGYTF.

This clone was recorded a few times. The J gene is TRBJ2-7, the V gene TRBV5-8; 9 nucleotides agree with TRBD2. Trimming cost V 0 bases and J 2 bases; bases outside gene matches: 9. CDR3 length: 17 residues. The germline V gene has CDR1 SGHTS and CDR2 YDEGEE. CDR3: CASSLGFGLAGTYEQYF. The CDR3, as DNA: TGTGCCAGCAGCTTGGGGTTCGGGCTAGCGGGGACCTACGAGCAGTACTTC.

The rearrangement joins TRBV19 to TRBJ2-4; 9 bases map to TRBD1. The CDR3 runs to 14 residues. The germline CDR1 and CDR2 sequences are LNHDA and SQIVND (reference sequence). V trimming: 6 bases; J trimming: 8 bases; junction bases outside the gene matches: 8. CDR3 nucleotides: TGTGCCAGTAGGTACAGGGGGCAAGGGGACATTCAGTACTTC. This encodes CASRYRGQGDIQYF.